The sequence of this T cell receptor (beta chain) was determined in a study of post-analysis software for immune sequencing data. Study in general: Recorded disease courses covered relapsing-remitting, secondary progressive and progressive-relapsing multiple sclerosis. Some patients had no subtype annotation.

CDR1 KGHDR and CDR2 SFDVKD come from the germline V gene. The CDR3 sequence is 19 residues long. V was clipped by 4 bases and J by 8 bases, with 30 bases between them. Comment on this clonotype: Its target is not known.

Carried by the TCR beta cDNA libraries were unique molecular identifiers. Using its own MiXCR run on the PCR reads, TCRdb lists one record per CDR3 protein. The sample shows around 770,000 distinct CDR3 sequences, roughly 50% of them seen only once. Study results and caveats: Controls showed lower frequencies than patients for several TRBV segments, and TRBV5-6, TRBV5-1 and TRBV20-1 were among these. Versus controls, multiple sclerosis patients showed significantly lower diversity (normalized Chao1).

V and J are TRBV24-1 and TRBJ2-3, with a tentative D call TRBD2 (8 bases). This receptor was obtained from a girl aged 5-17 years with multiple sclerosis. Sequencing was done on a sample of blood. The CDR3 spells CATSDQGTAQREFLATQYF. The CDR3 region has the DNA TGTGCCACCAGTGACCAGGGGACAGCCCAGCGGGAGTTCCTTGCTACGCAGTATTTT.